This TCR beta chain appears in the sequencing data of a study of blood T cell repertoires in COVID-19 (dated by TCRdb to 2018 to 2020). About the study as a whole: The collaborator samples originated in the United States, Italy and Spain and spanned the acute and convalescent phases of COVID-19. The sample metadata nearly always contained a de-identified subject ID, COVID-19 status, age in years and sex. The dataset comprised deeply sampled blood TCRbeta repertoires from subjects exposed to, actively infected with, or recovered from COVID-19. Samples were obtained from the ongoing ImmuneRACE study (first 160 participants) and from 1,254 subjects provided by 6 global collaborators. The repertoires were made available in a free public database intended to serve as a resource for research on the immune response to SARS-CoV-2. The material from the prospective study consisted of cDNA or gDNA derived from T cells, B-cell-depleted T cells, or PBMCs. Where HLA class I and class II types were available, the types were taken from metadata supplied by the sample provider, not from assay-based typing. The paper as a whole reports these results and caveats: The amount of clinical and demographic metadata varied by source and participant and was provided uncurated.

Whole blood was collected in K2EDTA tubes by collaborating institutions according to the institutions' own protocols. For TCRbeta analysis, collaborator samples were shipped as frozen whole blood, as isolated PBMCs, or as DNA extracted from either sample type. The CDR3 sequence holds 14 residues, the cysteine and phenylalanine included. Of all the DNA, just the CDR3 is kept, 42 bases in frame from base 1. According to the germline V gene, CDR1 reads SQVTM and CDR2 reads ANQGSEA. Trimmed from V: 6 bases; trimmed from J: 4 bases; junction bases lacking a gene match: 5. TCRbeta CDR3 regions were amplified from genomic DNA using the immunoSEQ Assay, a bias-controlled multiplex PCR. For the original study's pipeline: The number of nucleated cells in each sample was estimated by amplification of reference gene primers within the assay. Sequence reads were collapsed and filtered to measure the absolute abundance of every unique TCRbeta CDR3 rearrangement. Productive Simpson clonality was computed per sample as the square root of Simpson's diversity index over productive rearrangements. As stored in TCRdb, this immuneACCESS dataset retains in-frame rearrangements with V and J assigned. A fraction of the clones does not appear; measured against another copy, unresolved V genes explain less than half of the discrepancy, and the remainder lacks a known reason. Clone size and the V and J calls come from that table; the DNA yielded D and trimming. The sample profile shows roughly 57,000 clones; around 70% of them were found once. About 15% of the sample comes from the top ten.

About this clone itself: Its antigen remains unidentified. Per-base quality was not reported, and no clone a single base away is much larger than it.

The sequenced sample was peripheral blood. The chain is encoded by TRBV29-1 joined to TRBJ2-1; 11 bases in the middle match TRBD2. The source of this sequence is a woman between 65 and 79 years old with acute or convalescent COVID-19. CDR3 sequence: CSVLAGGVYNEQFF. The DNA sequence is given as TGCAGCGTCCTAGCGGGGGGTGTGTACAATGAGCAGTTCTTC.